Listed below are T cell receptor beta chains from one sample, sequenced in a study of blood T cells in healthy people across ages. Each CDR3 protein is one row after TCRdb ran MiXCR on the 5' RACE reads. The sample has around 940,000 distinct CDR3 sequences; just over 50% are singletons. Sequencing used blood. All receptors come from a woman aged 55-69 years in good health. CDR3s include the opening cysteine and the closing phenylalanine or tryptophan. A D gene is named only where the DNA matches it firmly. Not all rows give a size; the values are once, few, many and, for expanded clones, a class.

v_gene	abundance	d_gene	j_gene	CDR3aa	CDR3nt
TRBV6-6	NA	TRBD1	TRBJ1-2	CASSLGQGASNYGYTF	TGTGCCAGCAGTTTAGGACAGGGAGCTTCTAACTATGGCTACACCTTC
TRBV10-3	NA	TRBD2	TRBJ2-4	CAISESSSREKYF	TGTGCCATCAGTGAGTCGAGCTCGCGGGAGAAGTACTTC
TRBV20-1	NA	TRBD2	TRBJ2-1	CSARSLDHSGRGWEQFF	TGCAGTGCTAGATCTTTGGACCATAGCGGGAGAGGATGGGAGCAGTTCTTC
TRBV11-2	few	TRBD2	TRBJ2-7	CASSWPLAVYYEQYF	TGTGCCAGCAGCTGGCCCCTAGCGGTTTACTACGAGCAGTACTTC
TRBV6-2/TRBV6-3	NA	NA	TRBJ2-5	CASETLRDNQETQYF	TGTGCCAGCGAAACGCTCCGGGACAACCAAGAGACCCAGTACTTC
TRBV3-1	NA	NA	TRBJ2-1	CASSPGSLHNEQFF	TGTGCCAGCAGCCCCGGGAGTCTCCACAATGAGCAGTTCTTC
TRBV6-1	NA	TRBD2	TRBJ2-5	CASNPGGVGTQYF	TGTGCCAGCAACCCCGGGGGGGTCGGGACCCAGTACTTC
TRBV12-3/TRBV12-4	few	NA	TRBJ2-1	CASSFWGGEQFF	TGTGCCAGCAGTTTCTGGGGCGGGGAGCAGTTCTTC
TRBV4-1	few	NA	TRBJ2-5	CASSQHGQPQETQYF	TGCGCCAGCAGCCAACATGGACAGCCCCAAGAGACCCAGTACTTC
TRBV9	NA	NA	TRBJ2-7	CASSAAGTDNYEQYF	TGTGCCAGCAGCGCAGCCGGGACGGATAATTACGAGCAGTACTTC
TRBV12-3/TRBV12-4	NA	NA	TRBJ2-7	CASSFLGGPYEQYF	TGTGCCAGCAGTTTCCTGGGGGGCCCTTACGAGCAGTACTTC
TRBV9	NA	NA	TRBJ2-1	CASSVSSGLRNEQFF	TGTGCCAGCAGCGTATCCAGCGGTCTACGGAATGAGCAGTTCTTC
TRBV20-1	few	NA	TRBJ1-2	CSALPGVNYGYTF	TGCAGTGCCTTACCGGGGGTTAACTATGGCTACACCTTC
TRBV25-1	NA	TRBD2	TRBJ2-1	CASSDLGGGPFHEQFF	TGTGCCAGCAGTGATCTGGGGGGAGGGCCGTTCCATGAGCAGTTCTTC
TRBV4-2	NA	NA	TRBJ1-2	CASRRGTDYGYTF	TGTGCCAGCAGAAGGGGGACGGACTATGGCTACACCTTC
TRBV5-6	NA	NA	TRBJ2-7	CASSALTGPFYEQYF	TGTGCCAGCAGCGCCCTTACGGGTCCGTTTTACGAGCAGTACTTC
TRBV6-2/TRBV6-3	NA	TRBD2	TRBJ2-5	CASNDPGLQETQYF	TGTGCCAGTAACGACCCGGGACTACAAGAGACCCAGTACTTC
TRBV10-3	NA	TRBD2	TRBJ2-1	CATSGTSGGEPYNEQFF	TGTGCCACCTCCGGGACTAGCGGGGGGGAACCCTACAATGAGCAGTTCTTC
TRBV4-1	NA	NA	TRBJ1-2	CASSQGREGDDGYTF	TGCGCCAGCAGCCAAGGGCGCGAGGGCGACGATGGCTACACCTTC
TRBV29-1	NA	NA	TRBJ2-1	CSAEREQFF	TGCAGCGCCGAGCGGGAGCAGTTCTTC
TRBV5-1	few	NA	TRBJ2-7	CASSLNTYEQYF	TGCGCCAGCAGCTTGAACACTTACGAGCAGTACTTC
TRBV4-2	NA	TRBD2	TRBJ2-7	CARSQETAGAGYEQYF	TGTGCCAGAAGCCAAGAAACAGCGGGAGCGGGCTACGAGCAGTACTTC
TRBV27	NA	NA	TRBJ2-4	CASSPSSGEVQNEQYF	TGTGCCAGCAGTCCCTCATCAGGGGAAGTTCAGAATGAGCAGTACTTC
TRBV27	few	NA	TRBJ2-1	CASSLSWSLDEQFF	TGTGCCAGCAGTTTATCGTGGAGCTTAGATGAGCAGTTCTTC
TRBV7-2	NA	NA	TRBJ2-7	CASRLGGSGYEQYF	TGTGCCAGCAGACTGGGCGGATCGGGCTATGAGCAGTACTTC
TRBV4-2	NA	NA	TRBJ2-7	CASSQETSRGEQYF	TGTGCCAGCAGCCAAGAAACTAGTCGGGGTGAGCAGTACTTC